The 3 T cell receptor beta chains presented below share a single source sample, sequenced in a study of early T cells in non-severe SARS-CoV-2 infection. From the 5' RACE reads, TCRdb called clonotypes with MiXCR, one entry per CDR3 protein. Here the sample spans approximately 31,000 distinct CDR3 sequences, approximately 6% being singletons. Sequencing input: whole blood. These receptors originate from an adult who was a healthcare worker with PCR-confirmed SARS-CoV-2 infection or an uninfected control (not recorded which).

This clonotype was observed at least ten times. The chain has TRBV7-9 and TRBJ2-7, with 9 bases identical to TRBD1. The trim removed 5 bases at V and 5 bases at J, leaving 7 bases unmatched. CDR1 and CDR2 (germline): SEHNR, FQNEAQ (reference sequence). The CDR3 totals 14 residues. The CDR3 DNA is TGTGCCAGCAGCCTCTCGGACAGGGGCCACGAGCAGTACTTC. It encodes CASSLSDRGHEQYF.

In its sample, this clonotype was seen many times. The gene calls are TRBV28 and TRBJ2-7, with D tentatively TRBD1 (8 bases). Germline V gives CDR1 MDHEN, CDR2 SYDVKM. This CDR3 is built from 15 residues. V gave up 6 bases and J gave up 2 bases, with 17 bases separating them. CDR3 nucleotide sequence: TGTGCCAGCAGATTACGGACAGGGACTACCTACGAGCAGTACTTC. This translates into CASRLRTGTTYEQYF.

In this sample, this clonotype turned up many times. The chain recombines TRBV5-4 with TRBJ1-1; D unclear. This CDR3 spans 12 amino acids. The V end lost 2 bases, the J end lost 11 bases, and 13 bases lay between the germline ends. CDR1 is SGHNT and CDR2 is YYREEE in the germline V gene (reference sequence). CDR3 in amino acids: CASSLDKFGAFF. As DNA, the CDR3 is TGTGCCAGCAGCTTAGACAAGTTTGGGGCTTTCTTT. The entire variable domain, with the rest obtained from reference TRBV5-4 and TRBJ1-1, is as follows: ETGVTQSPTHLIKTRGQQVTLRCSSQSGHNTVSWYQQALGQGPQFIFQYYREEENGRGNFPPRFSGLQFPNYSSELNVNALELDDSALYLCASSLDKFGAFFGQGTRLTVV.